This record covers a single TCR beta chain. This entry comes from a study of control samples from healthy donors and cancer patients. Profiling relied on immunoSEQ multiplex PCR, and the TCRdb table lists in-frame clones only, not all of them. The sample has about 69,000 clones; more than 70% are singletons. V lost 6 bases to trimming and J lost 2 bases, with 14 bases between them. The CDR3 has 15 residues. Germline V gene sequence: CDR1 SNHLY, CDR2 FYNNEI. This sequence was found in a man aged 55 to 69 with colorectal cancer. The sequenced material came from PBMCs. The chain uses TRBV2 and TRBJ2-1, with a possible D match to TRBD1 (6 bases). CDR3 sequence: CASSVNRATYNEQFF. The CDR3 DNA sequence: TGTGCCAGCAGCGTTAACAGGGCTACCTACAATGAGCAGTTCTTC.